The clone carrying this T cell receptor beta chain was recorded many times. What it binds is not known. The sample originates from a study of response to subunit inactivated influenza vaccine. Broader study findings: The authors offered the suggestion that each seasonal influenza vaccination recruits few new T cells.

TCRdb re-called the RT-PCR reads through MiXCR, storing one row per CDR3 protein. This table holds fewer than 700,000 distinct CDR3 sequences, 10% to 15% found once. The sample here was PBMCs from blood, taken about 40 days after vaccination. This receptor was taken from a man over 45 who received an inactivated influenza vaccine.

The CDR3 DNA follows: TGCGCCAGCAGCCCGGGTAGGGGGAGGGCCTACAATGAGCAGTTCTTC. This sequence encodes CASSPGRGRAYNEQFF. This chain connects TRBV5-1 to TRBJ2-1; D might be TRBD2 (7 bases). The CDR3 totals 16 residues. The germline V and J ends were trimmed by 4 bases and 2 bases, with 16 bases remaining between them. Germline lookup yields CDR1 SGHRS and CDR2 YFSETQ.